Only a few counts were recorded for the clone carrying this T cell receptor (beta chain). Its antigen is not identified. MiXCR, run by TCRdb on the RT-PCR reads, gives a single entry per CDR3 protein. The sample includes roughly 650,000 distinct CDR3 sequences, roughly 14% of them seen just once. CDR1 is MNHEY, CDR2 SVGAGI, per germline. The CDR3 totals 15 residues. The trim removed 4 bases at V and 2 bases at J, leaving 5 bases unmatched. The data derive from a study of response to subunit inactivated influenza vaccine. Whole-study findings and limits: With each seasonal influenza vaccination, the authors suggested, few new T cells are recruited.

The sequence was obtained from a man aged 50 or older who received an inactivated influenza vaccine. Sequenced here: PBMCs from blood, sampled 11 to 12 days after vaccination. V and J are TRBV6-5 and TRBJ2-5, with 9 bases that match TRBD1. CDR3 DNA: TGTGCCAGCAGTTCCGGACAGGGGAATCAAGAGACCCAGTACTTC. It is translated as CASSSGQGNQETQYF.